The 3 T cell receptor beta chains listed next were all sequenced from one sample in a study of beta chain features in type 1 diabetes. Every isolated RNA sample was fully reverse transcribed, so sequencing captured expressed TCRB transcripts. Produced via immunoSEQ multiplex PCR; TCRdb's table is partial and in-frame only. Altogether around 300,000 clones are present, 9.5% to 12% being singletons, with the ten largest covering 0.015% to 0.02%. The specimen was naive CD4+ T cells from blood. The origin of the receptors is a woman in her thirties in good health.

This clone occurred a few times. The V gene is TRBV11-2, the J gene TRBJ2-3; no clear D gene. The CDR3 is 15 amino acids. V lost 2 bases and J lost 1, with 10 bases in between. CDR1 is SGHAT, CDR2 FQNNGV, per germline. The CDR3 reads CASSLSLTRTDTQYF. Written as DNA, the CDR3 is TGTGCCAGCAGCTTAAGTCTAACCCGCACAGATACGCAGTATTTT. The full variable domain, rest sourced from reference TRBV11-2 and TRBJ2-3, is EAGVAQSPRYKIIEKRQSVAFWCNPISGHATLYWYQQILGQGPKLLIQFQNNGVVDDSQLPKDRFSAERLKGVDSTLKIQPAKLEDSAVYLCASSLSLTRTDTQYFGPGTRLTVL.

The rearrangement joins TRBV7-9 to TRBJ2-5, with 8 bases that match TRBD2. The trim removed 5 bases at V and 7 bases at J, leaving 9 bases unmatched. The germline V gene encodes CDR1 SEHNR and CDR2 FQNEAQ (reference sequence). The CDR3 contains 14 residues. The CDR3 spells CASSVSGVGGTQYF. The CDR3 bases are TGTGCCAGCAGCGTTAGCGGGGTCGGGGGGACCCAGTACTTC.

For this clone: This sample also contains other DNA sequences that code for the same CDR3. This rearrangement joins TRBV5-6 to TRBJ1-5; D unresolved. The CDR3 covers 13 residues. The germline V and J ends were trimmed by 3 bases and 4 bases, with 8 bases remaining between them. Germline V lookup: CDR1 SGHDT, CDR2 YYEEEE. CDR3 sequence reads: CASSSSGNQPQHF. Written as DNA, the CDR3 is TGTGCCAGCAGCTCCAGCGGGAATCAGCCCCAGCATTTT.